This is a list of T cell receptor beta chains from one sample in a study of beta chain features in type 1 diabetes. Sequenced by immunoSEQ multiplex PCR; TCRdb stores in-frame clones only, minus some. The sample records approximately 300,000 clones, approximately 9.9% being singletons. The source material was naive CD4+ T cells from blood. These receptors all stem from a woman in her 30s in good health. The conserved cysteine and the conserved F or W are not part of the CDR3 here.

CDR3 length	J gene	V gene	CDR3 protein
12	TRBJ2-7	TRBV18	ASSPRTDAYEQY
13	TRBJ2-6	TRBV6-6	ASSPEAAGANVLT
16	TRBJ2-5	TRBV7-8	ASSLVAGLAGGPGTQY
15	TRBJ2-5	TRBV5-4	ASSQNSNSGNQETQY
12	TRBJ1-5	TRBV25-1	ASSEWAGGQPQH
12	TRBJ2-7	TRBV7-9	ASSLAGQGEEQY
11	TRBJ1-2	TRBV6-5	ASSLGQYYGYT
14	TRBJ2-5	TRBV6-5	ASSSGLAGGQETQY
13	TRBJ1-1	TRBV30	AWSILGQGNTEAF
14	TRBJ2-1	TRBV12-5	ASGLSPAGFSDEQF
13	TRBJ2-7	TRBV5-1	ASSFLAGGDYEQY
15	TRBJ1-5	TRBV28	ASSFSDTTYSNQPQH
13	TRBJ1-3	TRBV7-2	ASSSYTYSGNTIY
13	TRBJ2-3	TRBV9	ASSLQAGVTDTQY
15	TRBJ2-7	TRBV4-2	ASSQDLRDRERYEQY
14	TRBJ2-2	TRBV7-3	ASSLRPAGSTGELF
15	TRBJ1-4	TRBV30	AWSAARGVTGNEKLF
13	TRBJ1-2	TRBV7-8	ASSLVSGPTRGYT
13	TRBJ1-1	TRBV6-5	ASSYSIPRNTEAF
12	TRBJ1-5	TRBV7-9	ASSLDLPGQPQH
12	TRBJ1-2	TRBV5-4	ASSWDTGGYGYT
12	TRBJ2-5	TRBV18	ASSPPTTQETQY
13	TRBJ2-3	TRBV6-5	ASSYVGRGRDTQY
13	TRBJ1-5	TRBV27	ASSHPGQGGQPQH
13	TRBJ2-2	TRBV9	ASSARDTLTGELF
14	TRBJ2-1	TRBV19	ASTYSGVISYNEQF
13	TRBJ2-3	TRBV9	ASSVIGSGTDTQY
11	TRBJ2-1	TRBV29-1	SVAGLPYNEQF
16	TRBJ2-5	TRBV27	ASSSTSRDRGFRETQY
12	TRBJ2-7	TRBV12-2	ASRTRRGRGEQY
12	TRBJ2-7	TRBV18	ASSPIGTGDEQY
13	TRBJ2-1	TRBV7-2	ASSQGLPARNEQF
13	TRBJ1-1	TRBV7-8	ASSLGQGTSTEAF
12	TRBJ2-3	TRBV29-1	SVGQLSSTDTQY
13	TRBJ2-1	TRBV6-5	ASSGTSGSLSEQF
14	TRBJ2-4	TRBV7-2	ASSLAASLAKNIQY
15	TRBJ2-3	TRBV7-9	ASSFEWTSGLPDTQY
13	TRBJ2-1	TRBV18	ASSGGLAGDREQF
9	TRBJ2-1	TRBV13	ASSLELVQF
9	TRBJ2-5	TRBV20-1	SAAGRVTQY
13	TRBJ2-5	TRBV27	ASSLVRAVDEAQY
12	TRBJ2-7	TRBV6-5	ASSYSQETYEQY
12	TRBJ2-5	TRBV29-1	SAKDRSARETQY
12	TRBJ2-4	TRBV28	GTSGRLAKNIQY
13	TRBJ2-3	TRBV5-4	ASSFGLAGGDTQY
11	TRBJ2-7	TRBV30	AWSVISESEQY
12	TRBJ2-5	TRBV7-2	ASSRTRELETQY
13	TRBJ2-1	TRBV5-4	ASSFGGREYNEQF
12	TRBJ2-1	TRBV28	ASSLGTSNNEQF
12	TRBJ2-1	TRBV9	ASSVAGSYNEQF
14	TRBJ2-5	TRBV28	ASTLAGGTVPGAQY
9	TRBJ2-1	TRBV20-1	SAARGNEQF